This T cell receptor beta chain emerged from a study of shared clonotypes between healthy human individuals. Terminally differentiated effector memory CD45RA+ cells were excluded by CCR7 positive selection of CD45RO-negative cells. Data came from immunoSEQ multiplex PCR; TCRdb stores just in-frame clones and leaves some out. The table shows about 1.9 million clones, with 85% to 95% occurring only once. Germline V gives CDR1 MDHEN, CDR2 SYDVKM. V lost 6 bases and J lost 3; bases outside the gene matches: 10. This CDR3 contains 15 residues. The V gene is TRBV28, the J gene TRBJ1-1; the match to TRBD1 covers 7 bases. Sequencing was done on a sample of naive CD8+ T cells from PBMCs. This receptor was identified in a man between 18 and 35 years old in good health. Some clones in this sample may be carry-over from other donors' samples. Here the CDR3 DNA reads TGTGCCAGCAGCTTTATCAGGGGGGTCGACACTGAAGCTTTCTTT. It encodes CASSFIRGVDTEAFF. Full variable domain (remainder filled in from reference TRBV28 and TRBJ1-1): DVKVTQSSRYLVKRTGEKVFLECVQDMDHENMFWYRQDPGLGLRLIYFSYDVKMKEKGDIPEGYSVSREKKERFSLILESASTNQTSMYLCASSFIRGVDTEAFFGQGTRLTVV.